What follows are 8 T cell receptor beta chains derived from one specimen sequenced in a study of early T cells in non-severe SARS-CoV-2 infection. TCRdb re-called the 5' RACE reads through MiXCR, storing one row per CDR3 protein. The sample shows about 64,000 distinct CDR3 sequences, around 20% of them seen only once. The sequencing used whole blood, collected at baseline. These receptors were obtained from an adult who was a healthcare worker with PCR-confirmed SARS-CoV-2 infection or an uninfected control (not recorded which).

The CDR3 protein is CAGRSGSGYGTQYF. In nucleotides, the CDR3 is TGTGCCGGAAGATCGGGGAGTGGTTATGGGACCCAGTACTTC. This sequence joins TRBV30 and TRBJ2-5, with D possibly TRBD2 on 5 matching bases. Between the trimmed V and J ends, which lost 8 bases and 7 bases, there was a span of 23 bases. This CDR3 comprises 14 residues. Looked up from germline, CDR1 is GTSNPN and CDR2 is SVGIG (reference sequence).

This clonotype was detected many times. The chain recombines TRBV12-3 or TRBV12-4 with TRBJ2-2, with D unresolved. Trimming removed 7 bases at V and 6 bases at J, with 12 bases between. This CDR3 comprises 13 residues. CDR3 residues: CASTYSTAGELFF. As DNA, the CDR3 is TGTGCCAGCACCTATTCGACGGCCGGGGAGCTGTTTTTT.

This clonotype was observed a few times. DNA for the CDR3: TGTGCCAGCACCCCGTGGGCCAATCAGCCCCAGCATTTT. It translates to CASTPWANQPQHF. The chain combines TRBV12-3 or TRBV12-4 with TRBJ1-5; the D is unclear. Trimming stripped 7 bases from V and 3 bases from J, with 10 bases between. The CDR3 sequence is 13 residues long.

This clonotype was recorded a few times. CDR3 amino acids: CASSLNPAAPDTQYF. CDR3 coding DNA: TGTGCCAGCAGCTTAAATCCGGCAGCCCCAGATACGCAGTATTTT. This rearrangement joins TRBV7-6 to TRBJ2-3; no definite D call. CDR1 SGHVS and CDR2 FNYEAQ come from the germline V gene. Deletions cut 2 bases from V and 4 bases from J, with 13 bases between. This CDR3 contains 15 residues.

This clonotype was counted a few times. V gene TRBV18 combines with J gene TRBJ2-7; D may be TRBD2 (6 bases). The germline V gene encodes CDR1 KGHSH and CDR2 LQKENI. This CDR3 has 15 residues. V lost 2 bases and J lost 2, with 13 bases in between. The CDR3 protein is CASSPGTGGAYEQYF. DNA of the CDR3: TGTGCCAGCTCACCAGGGACTGGGGGTGCCTACGAGCAGTACTTC.

This clonotype appeared a few times. This sequence joins TRBV7-9 and TRBJ2-3, with 9 bases fitting TRBD2. The CDR3 runs to 16 residues. CDR1 is SEHNR and CDR2 is FQNEAQ in the germline V gene (reference sequence). V trimming: 3 bases; J trimming: 6 bases; junction bases outside the gene matches: 10. CDR3 coding DNA: TGTGCCAGCAGCTTTGGAGCGGGGGGCTCCTGGGATACGCAGTATTTT. Translated, it gives CASSFGAGGSWDTQYF.

The V and J genes are TRBV30 and TRBJ1-1; the D is unclear. This CDR3 contains 14 residues. Germline CDR1 GTSNPN, CDR2 SVGIG (reference sequence). Trimming took off 4 bases at V and 5 bases at J, with 17 bases between the two ends. DNA for the CDR3: TGTGCCTGGACTAATCGACCTGGAGGGACTGAAGCTTTCTTT. It codes for CAWTNRPGGTEAFF.

As regards this clonotype: Here the CDR3 omits its conserved ending phenylalanine or tryptophan, so a read error is the likely source. V usage is TRBV28 and J usage is TRBJ1-1; unclear D gene. The V gene's germline CDR1 is MDHEN and CDR2 SYDVKM. V was pared by 1 base and J by 11 bases, with 14 bases between. The CDR3 has 13 residues. CDR3 sequence: CASSLYGGDIAFL. The CDR3 bases are TGTGCCAGCAGTTTATATGGAGGCGATATCGCTTTCTTA.